This T cell receptor beta chain was retrieved from a study of T cell responses to AZD1222 COVID-19 vaccine. Findings and caveats of the study: Females made up more of the donors, who were largely white British, and clonal diversity may have come out too low. Reportedly, nearly half of unique spike TCRs recognized epitopes outside B.1.351/B.1.1.7 mutations. Spike-spanning, vaccine-associated CD4 TCRs were dominant at 160-218 and 743-854.

V gave up 7 bases and J gave up 0 bases, with 22 bases separating them. The CDR3 length is 18 residues. From germline, CDR1 is SGHAT and CDR2 FQNNGV. Some clones are missing from TCRdb's copy, which holds only in-frame ones; the method was immunoSEQ multiplex PCR. The data contain 60,000 to 75,000 clones, around nine tenths of them singletons. Comment on this clone: No antigen is known for it.

The clonotype comes from an adult in good health. The sample consisted of peripheral blood, taken on day 0 of AZD1222 vaccination. The J gene is TRBJ2-1, the V gene TRBV11-2; tentatively, D is TRBD1 (6 bases). The CDR3 here is CASIGWGQGLVSYNEQFF. In nucleotides, the CDR3 is TGTGCCAGCATCGGGTGGGGGCAGGGGCTAGTCTCCTACAATGAGCAGTTCTTC.